This entry lists 12 T cell receptor beta chains sequenced from one sample in a study of OX40 agonist ivuxolimab in advanced cancers. Some clones are missing from TCRdb's copy, which holds only in-frame ones; the method was immunoSEQ multiplex PCR. The data show more than 85,000 clones, with about 80% seen just once and more than 1.1% held by the top ten. Sequenced material: CD4+ or CD8+ T cells sorted from blood, taken in a trial of the OX40 agonist ivuxolimab. These receptors were obtained from an adult with an advanced solid tumor such as melanoma, head and neck, liver or kidney cancer.

The chain couples TRBV15 to TRBJ2-1; the match to TRBD2 covers 8 bases. The germline V gene encodes CDR1 LNHNV and CDR2 YYDKDF (reference sequence). Trimming cost V 1 base and J 7 bases; bases outside gene matches: 3. CDR3 length: 14 amino acids. CDR3 region: CATSRGGGGNEQFF. The CDR3, as DNA: TGTGCCACCAGCAGAGGAGGCGGGGGGAATGAGCAGTTCTTC.

The chain recombines TRBV6-1 with TRBJ1-6; the D is unclear. The CDR3 extends over 13 amino acids. Germline assignment: CDR1 MNHNS and CDR2 SASEGT. With 8 bases removed from V and 9 bases from J, the gap between germline ends came to 14 bases. The CDR3 spells CASEKEPLSPLHF. Here the CDR3 DNA reads TGTGCCAGCGAGAAAGAGCCTCTTTCACCCCTCCACTTT.

The chain's CDR3 is CASSPIPGNEQFF. In nucleotides, the CDR3 is TGTGCCAGCAGCCCTATTCCTGGGAATGAGCAGTTCTTC. The chain is built from TRBV5-4 and TRBJ2-1; D is unresolved. In germline, CDR1 is SGHNT, CDR2 YYREEE (reference sequence). The CDR3 runs to 13 residues. The germline V and J ends were trimmed by 4 bases and 7 bases, with 12 bases remaining between them.

The chain recombines TRBV14 with TRBJ2-3, with 12 bases aligning to TRBD2. CDR3 length: 17 residues. Germline trimming cut 4 bases from V and 5 bases from J; bases unmatched to any gene: 10. Germline assignment: CDR1 SGHDN and CDR2 FVKESK. CDR3 DNA sequence: TGTGCCAGCAGCCCGGAGCTAGCGGGGGGGTTCAAAGATACGCAGTATTTT. Its protein product is CASSPELAGGFKDTQYF.

As for this clone: Other DNA variants within this sample encode the same CDR3. The chain joins TRBV7-3 to TRBJ1-1; D is undetermined. Germline V lookup: CDR1 SGHTA, CDR2 FQGTGA. The CDR3 is 13 amino acids. V was shortened by 3 bases and J by 2 bases, with 7 bases between the two germline ends. The CDR3 protein is CASSLDSNTEAFF. The CDR3 nucleotides read TGTGCCAGCAGCTTGGACTCTAACACTGAAGCTTTCTTT.

The chain employs TRBV29-1 and TRBJ1-1; D unresolved. Germline lookup yields CDR1 SQVTM and CDR2 ANQGSEA. Trimming took off 3 bases at V and 1 base at J, with 6 bases between the two ends. The CDR3 is 12 residues long. The DNA of the CDR3 is TGCAGCGTTGATAGGTCGAACACTGAAGCTTTCTTT. Translated, it gives CSVDRSNTEAFF.

This clone appeared many times. J is TRBJ2-2 and V is TRBV29-1; tentatively, D is TRBD1 (6 bases). Deletions cut 6 bases from V and 1 base from J, with 12 bases between. This CDR3 spans 14 amino acids. Germline V gene data show CDR1 as SQVTM and CDR2 as ANQGSEA. The CDR3 bases are TGCAGCGTCCCCGACAGGAGGAACACCGGGGAGCTGTTTTTT. Its protein product is CSVPDRRNTGELFF.

The chain couples TRBV5-4 to TRBJ1-3; tentative D call: TRBD1 (6 bases). With 0 bases removed from V and 3 bases from J, the gap between germline ends came to 10 bases. The CDR3 consists of 15 residues. The germline CDR1 and CDR2 sequences are SGHNT and YYREEE (reference sequence). CDR3 bases: TGTGCCAGCAGCTTGGCCGAGGGGGTTGGAAACACCATATATTTT. Its protein is CASSLAEGVGNTIYF.

This rearrangement joins TRBV15 to TRBJ1-6, with D possibly TRBD1 on 5 matching bases. With 2 bases removed from V and 1 base from J, the gap between germline ends came to 12 bases. CDR1 is LNHNV, CDR2 YYDKDF, per germline (reference sequence). CDR3 length equals 17 residues. The CDR3 sequence is CATSRPQGTSYNSPLHF. The CDR3 DNA reads as TGTGCCACCAGCAGACCCCAGGGAACGTCCTATAATTCACCCCTCCACTTT.

This clone was observed a single time. This chain connects TRBV27 to TRBJ2-6; 7 nucleotides match TRBD1. V shed 0 bases and J 4 bases; nucleotides not matched to a gene: 9. The length of the CDR3 is 18 residues. Germline CDR1 and CDR2: MNHEY and SMNVEV (reference sequence). The CDR3 loop reads CASSLSGTVGSGANVLTF. The CDR3 bases are TGTGCCAGCAGTTTATCAGGGACAGTTGGCTCCGGGGCCAACGTCCTGACTTTC. Full variable domain (remainder filled in from reference TRBV27 and TRBJ2-6): EAQVTQNPRYLITVTGKKLTVTCSQNMNHEYMSWYRQDPGLGLRQIYYSMNVEVTDKGDVPEGYKVSRKEKRNFPLILESPSPNQTSLYFCASSLSGTVGSGANVLTFGAGSRLTVL.

The rearrangement joins TRBV19 to TRBJ1-1; D might be TRBD1 (6 bases). V lost 5 bases and J 4 bases, leaving 17 bases between the germline ends. The CDR3 is 15 amino acids. Germline CDR1 and CDR2: LNHDA and SQIVND (reference sequence). CDR3 nucleotides: TGTGCCAGTAGTCGACCGGGGGGGGCGAGCACTGAAGCTTTCTTT. This sequence encodes CASSRPGGASTEAFF.

V usage is TRBV5-1 and J usage is TRBJ2-1, with D possibly TRBD2 on 5 matching bases. V gave up 0 bases and J gave up 4 bases, with 8 bases separating them. The CDR3 is 14 residues long. Per the germline V gene, CDR1 is SGHRS and CDR2 is YFSETQ. DNA of the CDR3: TGCGCCAGCAGCTTGGATTCGGGGTACAATGAGCAGTTCTTC. Residues: CASSLDSGYNEQFF. The complete variable domain, with remaining parts taken from reference TRBV5-1 and TRBJ2-1, reads KAGVTQTPRYLIKTRGQQVTLSCSPISGHRSVSWYQQTPGQGLQFLFEYFSETQRNKGNFPGRFSGRQFSNSRSEMNVSTLELGDSALYLCASSLDSGYNEQFFGPGTRLTVL.